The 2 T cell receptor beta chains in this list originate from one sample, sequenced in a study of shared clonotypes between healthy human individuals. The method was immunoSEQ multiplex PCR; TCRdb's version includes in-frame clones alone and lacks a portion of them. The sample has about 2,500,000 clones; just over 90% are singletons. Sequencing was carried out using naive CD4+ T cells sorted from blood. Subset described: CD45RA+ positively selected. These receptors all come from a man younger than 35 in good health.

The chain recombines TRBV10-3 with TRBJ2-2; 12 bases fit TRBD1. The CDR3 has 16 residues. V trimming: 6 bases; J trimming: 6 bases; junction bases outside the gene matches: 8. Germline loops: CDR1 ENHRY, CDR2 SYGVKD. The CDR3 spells CAISHGTGGASGELFF. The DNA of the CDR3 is TGTGCCATCAGCCACGGGACAGGGGGCGCGTCCGGGGAGCTGTTTTTT.

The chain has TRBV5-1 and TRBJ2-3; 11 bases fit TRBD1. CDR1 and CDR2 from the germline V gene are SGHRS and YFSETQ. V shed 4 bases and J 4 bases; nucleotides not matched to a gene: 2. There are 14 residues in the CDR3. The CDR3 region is CASSRTGGADTQYF. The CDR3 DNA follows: TGCGCCAGCAGCCGGACAGGGGGCGCAGATACGCAGTATTTT.